These T cell receptor beta chains were read from a single sample in a study of blood T cells in healthy people across ages. TCRdb itself ran the 5' RACE reads through MiXCR, one entry per CDR3 protein. The sample lists about 1.5 million distinct CDR3 sequences, approximately 39% occurring once. The sample was blood. The receptors were sampled from a woman aged 18-29 years in good health. CDR3s include the opening cysteine and the closing phenylalanine or tryptophan. D genes are given only for firm matches. For some rows the clone size is stated as once, few or many, or as a class when expanded; others skip it.

j_call v_call clone_size d_call cdr3_nt cdr3_aa
TRBJ1-5 TRBV6-2/TRBV6-3 - - TGTGCCAGCAGTACCCGGACAGCCTACAATCAGCCCCAGCATTTT CASSTRTAYNQPQHF
TRBJ1-1 TRBV20-1 few TRBD1 TGCAGTGCTACGGACAGGGGGAACACTGAAGCTTTCTTT CSATDRGNTEAFF
TRBJ2-5 TRBV20-1 few TRBD1 TGCAGTGCTTCAGAGGGGGCCGGGGCAGAGACCCAGTACTTC CSASEGAGAETQYF
TRBJ1-5 TRBV27 few - TGTGCCAGCAGTGTCCGGGCAGCCCAGCCCCAGCATTTT CASSVRAAQPQHF
TRBJ1-3 TRBV3-1 - - TGTGCCAGCAGCCAGGCTGGGGCCTTCACTGGAAACACCATATATTTT CASSQAGAFTGNTIYF
TRBJ2-5 TRBV5-1 few - TGCGCCAGCAGCTTCCCCACAAGAGAGGCCCAGTACTTC CASSFPTREAQYF
TRBJ2-1 TRBV13 - TRBD1 TGTGCCAGCAGCTTAGGCGGGACAGGGGTGAGCAATGAGCAGTTCTTC CASSLGGTGVSNEQFF
TRBJ2-1 TRBV5-1 - TRBD1 TGCGCCAGCAGCGTGGACAGGGACTGGGAGCAGTTCTTC CASSVDRDWEQFF
TRBJ1-3 TRBV29-1 once TRBD1 TGCAGCGTTGAGAGACAGGGGGACAACACCATATATTTT CSVERQGDNTIYF
TRBJ1-5 TRBV6-5 few TRBD1 TGTGCCAGCAGTTACCGGGACAGGGATCAGCCCCAGCATTTT CASSYRDRDQPQHF
TRBJ2-7 TRBV12-3/TRBV12-4 - - TGTGCCAGCAGTTTAGCGGCACCCGCCGAGCAGTACTTC CASSLAAPAEQYF
TRBJ2-5 TRBV27 - TRBD2 TGTGCCAGCAGTTTATCGAGGCTAGCGGGAGTTGAGACCCAGTACTTC CASSLSRLAGVETQYF
TRBJ2-1 TRBV12-3/TRBV12-4 - - TGTACCACCTTAGCGCTTGGGGACAATGAGCAGTTCTTC CTTLALGDNEQFF
TRBJ1-2 TRBV6-2/TRBV6-3 - - TGTGCCAGCAGTTCATTCGGACAGCATGGCTACACCTTC CASSSFGQHGYTF
TRBJ2-7 TRBV7-2 - TRBD1 TGTGCCAGCAGTTTTAGAGGGACAGGGGATCGGTACGAGCAGTACTTC CASSFRGTGDRYEQYF
TRBJ1-2 TRBV7-2 many - TGTGCCAGCAGCTTAGATTTTTTCTATGGCTACACCTTC CASSLDFFYGYTF
TRBJ2-1 TRBV7-3 - TRBD2 TGTGCCAGCAACCGGACTAGCGGGAACAATGAGCAGTTCTTC CASNRTSGNNEQFF
TRBJ2-7 TRBV2 - - TGTGCCAGCAGCGCCGGAACCAACCCTTACGAGCAGTACTTC CASSAGTNPYEQYF
TRBJ1-1 TRBV29-1 - TRBD1 TGCAGCGGCCAGACAGGGTCTACTGAAGCTTTCTTT CSGQTGSTEAFF
TRBJ2-1 TRBV6-5 many TRBD2 TGTGCCAGCACGTCCGCGGGGGTGCGCAATGAGCAGTTCTTC CASTSAGVRNEQFF
TRBJ2-7 TRBV5-1 once TRBD1 TGCGCCAGCAGCGGAGGCGCCGGGACAGGGGGCGGCGAGCAGTACTTC CASSGGAGTGGGEQYF
TRBJ2-7 TRBV7-9 few - TGTGCCAGCAGCTTGGGGGGCCGGGGACGATCCTACGAGCAGTACTTC CASSLGGRGRSYEQYF
TRBJ2-3 TRBV30 - - TGTGCCTGGAGTCTCGGGGGAGCTAGCACAGATACGCAGTATTTT CAWSLGGASTDTQYF
TRBJ2-2 TRBV20-1 few TRBD1 TGCAGTGCTATTCCCTGGACAGGGAGTGGGGAGCTGTTTTTT CSAIPWTGSGELFF
TRBJ2-1 TRBV14 - TRBD1 TGTGCCAGCAGTACCTACAGGGGGCTCAACAATGAGCAGTTCTTC CASSTYRGLNNEQFF
TRBJ2-2 TRBV6-6 - - TGTGCCAGCAGTTCTTACGAAACAGTAACCGGGGAGCTGTTTTTT CASSSYETVTGELFF
TRBJ2-3 TRBV9 once TRBD2 TGTGCCAGCAGCGTAGTTACTAGCGGGCGCACAGATACGCAGTATTTT CASSVVTSGRTDTQYF
TRBJ2-7 TRBV5-1 many - TGCGCCAGCAGCTTGGAAGGTGCAGCCTACGAGCAGTACTTC CASSLEGAAYEQYF
TRBJ2-1 TRBV6-2/TRBV6-3 many TRBD2 TGTGCCAGCAGTTACTCCAGCGGGAGGTACGGTGAGCAGTTCTTC CASSYSSGRYGEQFF
TRBJ1-2 TRBV4-1 - - TGCGCCAGCAGCCAAGATAGAGGGGAGCAAGCTAACTATGGCTACACCTTC CASSQDRGEQANYGYTF
TRBJ1-1 TRBV6-1 few - TGTGCCAGCAGCCCCCAAGCTATATACACTGAAGCTTTCTTT CASSPQAIYTEAFF
TRBJ2-5 TRBV29-1 - TRBD1 TGCAGCGTCGGACAGGGGGGGTTGGAGACCCAGTACTTC CSVGQGGLETQYF
TRBJ1-4 TRBV19 - - TGTGCCAGTAGTATCCCGTCGCTCCGTAGAGAAAAACTGTTTTTT CASSIPSLRREKLFF
TRBJ2-1 TRBV9 - - TGTGCCAGCAGCACAGGGAACGTCGGAGGAACTGAGCAGTTCTTC CASSTGNVGGTEQFF
TRBJ1-5 TRBV7-9 few - TGTGCCAGCAGTGATGGGGGTAGGGTCAATCAGCCCCAGCATTTT CASSDGGRVNQPQHF
TRBJ1-2 TRBV20-1 - - TGCAGTGCAAGGTGGGATGGCTACACCTTC CSARWDGYTF
TRBJ1-6 TRBV6-6 - TRBD1 TGTGCCAGCAGTTACGGACAGGGGAATAATTCACCCCTCCACTTT CASSYGQGNNSPLHF
TRBJ2-5 TRBV7-2 - TRBD2 TGTGCCAGCAGCTTCCGCCCCCTTTCTAGCGGGGGGACCACAAAGACCCAGTACTTC CASSFRPLSSGGTTKTQYF
TRBJ1-3 TRBV15 - - TGTGCCACCAGGGACAGAAGAAACACCATATATTTT CATRDRRNTIYF
TRBJ2-3 TRBV20-1 - TRBD2 TGCAGTGCAGATTCTAGCGGGGGTTACACAGATACGCAGTATTTT CSADSSGGYTDTQYF
TRBJ2-1 TRBV20-1 - - TGCAGTGCTAGCCGGGTTAGCTCCTACAATGAGCAGTTCTTC CSASRVSSYNEQFF
TRBJ1-2 TRBV7-2 few TRBD1 TGTGCCAGCAGCTTGAGAGGGGACAGGGGCCCCTATGGCTACACCTTC CASSLRGDRGPYGYTF
TRBJ2-3 TRBV18 few TRBD1 TGTGCCAGCTTGGAGGACAGGGGGAGGACAGATACGCAGTATTTT CASLEDRGRTDTQYF
TRBJ1-2 TRBV4-3 - - TGCGCCAGCAGCCAAGATGCGAGGGGCCGAGTCTATGGCTACACCTTC CASSQDARGRVYGYTF
TRBJ2-1 TRBV12-3/TRBV12-4 - TRBD1 TGTGCCAGCAGTCCTGACAGGGGGCAAAAATACAATGAGCAGTTCTTC CASSPDRGQKYNEQFF
TRBJ1-5 TRBV10-3 - - TGTGCCATAAACGAGGGCGACAATCAGCCCCAGCATTTT CAINEGDNQPQHF
TRBJ1-5 TRBV12-3/TRBV12-4 - - TGTGCCAGCAGTTTAGGACCCTGGGATCAGCCCCAGCATTTT CASSLGPWDQPQHF
TRBJ2-5 TRBV4-1 - - TGCGCCAGCAGCCAAGAACGAGCGCCTCTTACGGCCCAGTACTTC CASSQERAPLTAQYF
TRBJ2-5 TRBV6-2/TRBV6-3 - - TGTGCCAGCAGTTACAGAATCAATGAGCAGTACTTC CASSYRINEQYF
TRBJ2-3 TRBV15 - - TGTGCCACCAGCAACCCAGGGTCGGCGAGCACAGATACGCAGTATTTT CATSNPGSASTDTQYF